What follows are 19 T cell receptor beta chains derived from one specimen sequenced in a study of T cell repertoires in cytomegalovirus infection. No cognate antigen is known for these TCRs. TCRdb re-analysed the reads in MiXCR, keeping a single row per CDR3 protein. The table records 40,000 to 60,000 distinct CDR3 sequences, about a fifth of them present only once. The source material was CD8+ T cells from cultured PBMCs, sampled from culture after CMV antigen stimulation. Receptors were obtained from a human donor in good health (CMV status not recorded). Some clones in this sample may be carry-over from other donors' samples.

J is TRBJ1-6 and V is TRBV7-2; the D gene is possibly TRBD1 (6 bases). Germline V gives CDR1 SGHTA, CDR2 FQGNSA. V dropped 4 bases and J dropped 0 bases, with 10 bases sitting between them. The CDR3 extends over 16 amino acids. The CDR3 region is CASSSKDSSYNSPLHF. The CDR3 DNA is TGTGCCAGCAGCTCTAAGGACAGCTCCTATAATTCACCCCTCCACTTT.

This clonotype occurred a few times. This rearrangement joins TRBV12-3 or TRBV12-4 to TRBJ2-3, with D possibly TRBD2 on 5 matching bases. The CDR3 consists of 15 residues. Trimming removed 3 bases at V and 1 base at J, with 11 bases between. CDR3 DNA sequence: TGTGCCAGCAGTTTTAAGGAGGAAGGCACAGATACGCAGTATTTT. It is translated as CASSFKEEGTDTQYF.

The sample holds a few counts of this clonotype. This sequence joins TRBV7-2 and TRBJ2-6; D is ambiguous. Per germline, CDR1 SGHTA and CDR2 FQGNSA. V was cut by 11 bases and J by 7 bases, with 15 bases left in between. This CDR3 contains 13 residues. CDR3 nucleotide sequence: TGTGCCGGGTCACCTCTGGGCGCCAACGTCCTGACTTTC. This gives the protein CAGSPLGANVLTF.

The chain couples TRBV6-6 to TRBJ2-5; D unresolved. The CDR3 contains 16 residues. The V end lost 4 bases, the J end lost 2 bases, and 17 bases lay between the germline ends. CDR1 and CDR2 (germline): MNHNY, SVGAGI (reference sequence). CDR3 region: CASSSYLRPEQETQYF. The CDR3 DNA reads TGTGCCAGCAGTTCCTATCTTCGGCCTGAACAAGAGACCCAGTACTTC.

This clonotype was picked up a small number of times. The chain uses TRBV4-1 and TRBJ1-2; possible D gene TRBD1, 5 bases. CDR3 size: 14 residues. V lost 4 bases and J 5 bases, leaving 14 bases between the germline ends. Germline CDR1 and CDR2: MGHRA and YSYEKL. DNA of the CDR3: TGCGCCAGCAGCCCACCGACAGTTATTTATGGCTACACCTTC. It encodes CASSPPTVIYGYTF.

The rearrangement joins TRBV9 to TRBJ1-1; no clear D gene. CDR1 and CDR2 from the germline V gene are SGDLS and YYNGEE. The V gene lost 1 base and the J gene lost 2 bases, with 9 bases spanning the gap. The CDR3 is made up of 14 amino acids. The CDR3 spells CASSVTDINTEAFF. DNA of the CDR3: TGTGCCAGCAGCGTAACAGACATAAACACTGAAGCTTTCTTT.

The V call is TRBV5-6, the J call TRBJ2-7; D remains ambiguous. V was clipped by 2 bases and J by 5 bases, with 20 bases between them. Germline lookup yields CDR1 SGHDT and CDR2 YYEEEE. This CDR3 comprises 16 residues. In DNA, the CDR3 is TGTGCCAGCAGCTTCCGTCGTGGGCAGGTAACAGACGAGCAGTACTTC. Amino acid sequence: CASSFRRGQVTDEQYF.

The rearrangement links TRBV24-1 to TRBJ2-1, with TRBD2 matching over 8 bases. Trimming cost V 2 bases and J 0 bases; bases outside gene matches: 5. The germline CDR1 and CDR2 sequences are KGHDR and SFDVKD. This CDR3 has 17 amino acids. The CDR3 region has the DNA TGTGCCACCAGTGATTCTACCGGGACTAGCTCCTACAATGAGCAGTTCTTC. This sequence encodes CATSDSTGTSSYNEQFF.

This clonotype has only a few counts. The V gene is TRBV7-8, the J gene TRBJ2-5; TRBD2 aligns across 12 bases. Germline CDR1 is SGHVS and CDR2 is FQNEAQ. V lost 4 bases to trimming and J lost 5 bases; unmatched junction nucleotides: 5. CDR3 length equals 15 residues. The CDR3 sequence is CASSSLAGGHETQYF. For the CDR3, the DNA is TGTGCCAGCAGCTCCCTAGCGGGGGGGCACGAGACCCAGTACTTC.

This clonotype was seen a handful of times. The CDR3, as DNA: TGTGCCAGCAGCGGGGGGACTAGCGGGGCAGATACGCAGTATTTT. Protein sequence: CASSGGTSGADTQYF. This chain connects TRBV5-5 to TRBJ2-3; 13 bases line up with TRBD2. Losses at the gene ends were 4 bases for V and 4 bases for J; bases not matched to a gene: 3. Germline V CDR1 and CDR2: SGHKS, YYEKEE (reference sequence). The CDR3 is made up of 15 amino acids.

The V gene is TRBV6-2 or TRBV6-3, the J gene TRBJ2-1, with D uncertain. Looked up from germline, CDR1 is MNHEY and CDR2 is SVGEGT. V was shortened by 10 bases and J by 0 bases, with 16 bases between the two germline ends. The CDR3 covers 15 residues. The CDR3 region has the DNA TGTGCCACCAAGTTTTTCGGGTACTCCTACAATGAGCAGTTCTTC. This gives the protein CATKFFGYSYNEQFF.

Many counts were recorded for this clonotype. V usage is TRBV20-1 and J usage is TRBJ2-7, with 7 bases matching TRBD2. This CDR3 is built from 13 residues. Unmatched junction bases numbered 5, after V lost 5 bases and J lost 1 base. From germline, CDR1 is DFQATT and CDR2 SNEGSKA (reference sequence). As DNA, the CDR3 is TGCAGTGCTCCAAGCGGGAATTCCTACGAGCAGTACTTC. This gives the protein CSAPSGNSYEQYF.

The chain links TRBV28 to TRBJ2-3, with D maybe TRBD2 (5 bases). Per the germline V gene, CDR1 is MDHEN and CDR2 is SYDVKM. Trimming left V 2 bases short and J 3 bases short, with 9 bases between. CDR3 length: 14 amino acids. The CDR3 nucleotides read TGTGCCAGCAGTTTAGGCGAGCGGACAGATACGCAGTATTTT. Protein sequence: CASSLGERTDTQYF.

This rearrangement joins TRBV4-1 to TRBJ2-5; D is unclear. This CDR3 is built from 14 residues. V gave up 4 bases and J gave up 5 bases, with 14 bases separating them. The germline CDR1 and CDR2 sequences are MGHRA and YSYEKL. Here the CDR3 DNA reads TGCGCCAGCAGCCCTGGCGTTAGCTACGAGACCCAGTACTTC. It is translated as CASSPGVSYETQYF.

This clonotype turned up a few times. The chain carries TRBV7-2 and TRBJ2-1; TRBD2 aligns across 8 bases. Trimming cost V 3 bases and J 8 bases; bases outside gene matches: 6. The germline V gene encodes CDR1 SGHTA and CDR2 FQGNSA. The CDR3 consists of 14 residues. The CDR3 sequence: CASSFLGLGDEQFF. As DNA, the CDR3 is TGTGCCAGCAGCTTCCTGGGACTAGGCGATGAGCAGTTCTTC.

This clonotype was picked up a small number of times. The chain is built from TRBV7-2 and TRBJ1-1; no definite D call. Deletions cut 5 bases from V and 3 bases from J, with 4 bases between. The CDR3 sequence is 11 residues long. CDR1 is SGHTA, CDR2 FQGNSA, per germline. CDR3 coding DNA: TGTGCCAGCAGCCCCTACACTGAAGCTTTCTTT. Its protein is CASSPYTEAFF. Full variable domain (outside the CDR3, taken from reference TRBV7-2 and TRBJ1-1): GAGVSQSPSNKVTEKGKDVELRCDPISGHTALYWYRQSLGQGLEFLIYFQGNSAPDKSGLPSDRFSAERTGGSVSTLTIQRTQQEDSAVYLCASSPYTEAFFGQGTRLTVV.

V gene TRBV7-3 combines with J gene TRBJ1-2; no reliable D call. Trimming left V 6 bases short and J 3 bases short, with 2 bases between. CDR3 length equals 10 residues. Looked up from germline, CDR1 is SGHTA and CDR2 is FQGTGA. CDR3 region: CASSHYGYTF. Here the CDR3 DNA reads TGTGCCAGCAGTCACTATGGCTACACCTTC. The full variable domain, in which reference TRBV7-3 and TRBJ1-2 provide the parts outside the CDR3, is GAGVSQTPSNKVTEKGKYVELRCDPISGHTALYWYRQSLGQGPEFLIYFQGTGAADDSGLPNDRFFAVRPEGSVSTLKIQRTERGDSAVYLCASSHYGYTFGSGTRLTVV.

The chain links TRBV2 to TRBJ2-3, with 7 bases identical to TRBD2. CDR1 and CDR2 (germline): SNHLY, FYNNEI. The CDR3 totals 11 residues. V dropped 5 bases and J dropped 15; count of bases not matched to a gene: 8. CDR3 coding DNA: TGTGCCAGCAGTTTGGGCGGGGGAGATTATTTT. This gives the protein CASSLGGGDYF. Supplemented by reference TRBV2 and TRBJ2-3, the full variable domain reads EPEVTQTPSHQVTQMGQEVILRCVPISNHLYFYWYRQILGQKVEFLVSFYNNEISEKSEIFDDQFSVERPDGSNFTLKIRSTKLEDSAMYFCASSLGGGDYFGPGTRLTVL.

This sequence joins TRBV7-6 and TRBJ2-1; D possibly corresponds to TRBD1 (6 bases). Trimming took off 2 bases at V and 6 bases at J, with 8 bases between the two ends. The length of the CDR3 is 13 residues. Germline CDR1 and CDR2: SGHVS and FNYEAQ. CDR3 in DNA: TGTGCCAGCAGCTTAACAGGGACCAATGAGCAGTTCTTC. Translation gives CASSLTGTNEQFF. Looking up the rest from reference TRBV7-6 and TRBJ2-1 gives the full variable domain: GAGVSQSPRYKVTKRGQDVALRCDPISGHVSLYWYRQALGQGPEFLTYFNYEAQQDKSGLPNDRFSAERPEGSISTLTIQRTEQRDSAMYRCASSLTGTNEQFFGPGTRLTVL.